The present entry profiles one TCR beta chain with its context. Its antigen is not known. The data originate from a study of response to subunit inactivated influenza vaccine. The CDR3 is 15 residues long. V shed 0 bases and J shed 7 bases, with 13 bases lying between them. Germline V lookup: CDR1 KGHSH, CDR2 LQKENI. TCRdb recomputed calls from the RT-PCR reads with MiXCR, one row per CDR3 protein. The sample contains about 780,000 distinct CDR3 sequences, about a fifth of which appear only once. Notes on the study in general: With each seasonal influenza vaccination, the authors suggested, few new T cells are recruited.

The chain couples TRBV18 to TRBJ2-1, with D possibly being TRBD1 (5 bases). This material consisted of PBMCs from blood, taken roughly 5 days after vaccination. This clonotype was sampled from a middle-aged man who received an inactivated influenza vaccine. The CDR3 spells CASSPPFTGWNEQFF. The DNA of the CDR3 is TGTGCCAGCTCACCACCTTTCACAGGTTGGAATGAGCAGTTCTTC.